The 31 T cell receptor beta chains below were found in one sample sequenced in a study of cytomegalovirus exposure and HLA in healthy donors. The PCR contained 60 Vbeta and 13 Jbeta primers. Repertoires were generated with immunoSEQ multiplex PCR, while TCRdb's copy carries only in-frame clones and drops some. Here the sample table reports some 120,000 clones. Sequencing was done on a sample of PBMCs. The receptors here all came from a man younger than 45 in good health and CMV-seronegative.

V is TRBV7-6 and J is TRBJ2-3; TRBD1 aligns across 12 bases. The trim removed 5 bases at V and 4 bases at J, leaving 7 bases unmatched. Germline V gene data show CDR1 as SGHVS and CDR2 as FNYEAQ. The CDR3 extends over 16 amino acids. CDR3 sequence reads: CASSEGQGAPPDTQYF. Written as DNA, the CDR3 is TGTGCCAGCAGCGAGGGACAGGGGGCGCCCCCAGATACGCAGTATTTT. Full variable domain (rest looked up from reference TRBV7-6 and TRBJ2-3): GAGVSQSPRYKVTKRGQDVALRCDPISGHVSLYWYRQALGQGPEFLTYFNYEAQQDKSGLPNDRFSAERPEGSISTLTIQRTEQRDSAMYRCASSEGQGAPPDTQYFGPGTRLTVL.

A word on this clone: Mismatch with germline at one junction end may stem from a read error. The CDR3 DNA sequence: TGTGCCAGCAGTGATCTCCCTCATCAGCCCCAGCATTTT. The encoded protein is CASSDLPHQPQHF. V gene TRBV10-3 combines with J gene TRBJ1-5; the D is unclear. CDR1 is ENHRY, CDR2 SYGVKD, per germline. This CDR3 is 13 amino acids long.

The chain has TRBV9 and TRBJ1-1, with TRBD1 as a possible D gene (5 bases). Trimming stripped 0 bases from V and 1 base from J, with 10 bases between. Germline V gene sequence: CDR1 SGDLS, CDR2 YYNGEE. The CDR3 is 15 amino acids. As DNA, the CDR3 is TGTGCCAGCAGCGTAGCAACAGGAACGAACACTGAAGCTTTCTTT. This translates into CASSVATGTNTEAFF.

The CDR3 here is CASSLLSSGDTQYF. The CDR3 DNA sequence: TGTGCCAGCAGCCTTTTAAGTAGCGGGGATACGCAGTATTTT. The chain is built from TRBV5-4 and TRBJ2-3; 7 positions match TRBD2. The CDR3 is 14 amino acids. The germline gives CDR1 SGHNT, CDR2 YYREEE (reference sequence). V was pared by 4 bases and J by 6 bases, with 8 bases of the junction left unmatched.

The chain carries TRBV7-3 and TRBJ2-5; 8 bases line up with TRBD2. The CDR3 consists of 15 residues. V trimming: 4 bases; J trimming: 4 bases; junction bases outside the gene matches: 8. Germline V lookup: CDR1 SGHTA, CDR2 FQGTGA. For the CDR3, the DNA is TGTGCCAGCAGCTCTAGCATGGGACTAGGAGAGACCCAGTACTTC. Its translation is CASSSSMGLGETQYF.

The chain uses TRBV6-1 and TRBJ1-6; D not resolved. The CDR3 has 11 amino acids. The V and J ends lost 7 bases and 16 bases respectively, with 14 bases between them. Per germline, CDR1 MNHNS and CDR2 SASEGT. The CDR3 region has the DNA TGTGCCAGCATGAGGGTTTCAAGGCTCCACTTT. This sequence encodes CASMRVSRLHF.

The chain combines TRBV6-1 with TRBJ2-7; a weak D match, TRBD2 (5 bases). Germline V gene lookup returns CDR1 MNHNS and CDR2 SASEGT. V gave up 1 base and J gave up 2 bases, with 9 bases separating them. This CDR3 has 14 residues. CDR3 DNA sequence: TGTGCCAGCAGTGAAGTTCAGCGGCCCTACGAGCAGTACTTC. Encoded protein: CASSEVQRPYEQYF.

The J gene is TRBJ2-4, the V gene TRBV7-2, with D maybe TRBD1 (5 bases). The length of the CDR3 is 15 residues. Between the trimmed V and J ends, which lost 4 bases and 6 bases, there was a span of 16 bases. Germline lookup yields CDR1 SGHTA and CDR2 FQGNSA. CDR3 amino acids: CASSSQGSRRNIQYF. The CDR3 DNA reads TGTGCCAGCAGCTCTCAGGGTAGTCGAAGAAACATTCAGTACTTC.

The chain recombines TRBV7-6 with TRBJ2-7, with 7 bases identical to TRBD2. The V and J ends lost 1 base and 6 bases, in that order; junction bases with no gene match: 15. The germline V gene encodes CDR1 SGHVS and CDR2 FNYEAQ. The CDR3 is 17 residues long. The CDR3 coding sequence is TGTGCCAGCAGCTTAGGTTCTGTAGCGGGCCTAACCACCGAGCAGTACTTC. This codes for CASSLGSVAGLTTEQYF.

The J gene is TRBJ2-1, the V gene TRBV15, with D perhaps matching TRBD1 (5 bases). This CDR3 is 16 amino acids long. Germline CDR1 reads LNHNV; CDR2 reads YYDKDF (reference sequence). Trimming stripped 1 base from V and 4 bases from J, with 14 bases between. DNA of the CDR3: TGTGCCACCAGCAGAGCTTTGGGGCAACATTACAATGAGCAGTTCTTC. It specifies CATSRALGQHYNEQFF.

The CDR3: CASTVGGLATDTQYF. The CDR3 DNA follows: TGTGCCAGCACCGTGGGGGGACTAGCTACAGATACGCAGTATTTT. The J gene is TRBJ2-3, the V gene TRBV11-2, with 9 positions matching TRBD2. The V and J ends lost 7 bases and 3 bases, in that order; junction bases with no gene match: 8. This CDR3 contains 15 residues. CDR1 is SGHAT and CDR2 is FQNNGV in the germline V gene.

The CDR3 sequence is CASSLSGGNTEAFF. In DNA form, the CDR3 reads TGTGCCAGCAGTTTATCGGGGGGGAACACTGAAGCTTTCTTT. This rearrangement joins TRBV27 to TRBJ1-1; D is possibly TRBD1 (5 bases). Trimming stripped 0 bases from V and 1 base from J, with 6 bases between. CDR1 is MNHEY, CDR2 SMNVEV, per germline (reference sequence). This CDR3 has 14 residues.

CDR3 sequence: CASSQVEAGNLYEQYF. The CDR3 DNA reads as TGCGCCAGCAGCCAAGTGGAGGCCGGGAACCTCTACGAGCAGTACTTC. This chain joins TRBV4-1 and TRBJ2-7; possibly TRBD2 for D (5 bases). The V and J ends lost 1 base and 3 bases respectively, with 16 bases between them. From germline, CDR1 is MGHRA and CDR2 YSYEKL. The CDR3 is 16 residues long.

Concerning this clone: At one end, the junction sequence differs from germline, possibly due to a read error. The chain carries TRBV5-6 and TRBJ2-7, with TRBD2 matching over 9 bases. This CDR3 comprises 15 residues. Germline V gives CDR1 SGHDT, CDR2 YYEEEE. Here the CDR3 DNA reads TGTGCCTGCAGCGCTGGACTAGCGACATCCTACGAGCAGTACTTC. This codes for CACSAGLATSYEQYF.

J is TRBJ1-1 and V is TRBV7-2; the D gene is possibly TRBD1 (5 bases). The CDR3 is 14 amino acids. Germline V gives CDR1 SGHTA, CDR2 FQGNSA. V lost 5 bases to trimming and J lost 0 bases, with 10 bases between them. The CDR3, as DNA: TGTGCCAGCAGCGATACGGGGGTGAACACTGAAGCTTTCTTT. It encodes CASSDTGVNTEAFF.

This chain uses TRBV5-5 with TRBJ1-5; D call uncertain. This CDR3 has 15 amino acids. Trimming took off 4 bases at V and 5 bases at J, with 16 bases between the two ends. Germline V gives CDR1 SGHKS, CDR2 YYEKEE (reference sequence). CDR3 DNA sequence: TGTGCCAGCAGCACCTCACCGGGCGGGCATCAGCCCCAGCATTTT. Its protein is CASSTSPGGHQPQHF. The variable domain in full, completed from reference TRBV5-5 and TRBJ1-5, reads DAGVTQSPTHLIKTRGQQVTLRCSPISGHKSVSWYQQVLGQGPQFIFQYYEKEERGRGNFPDRFSARQFPNYSSELNVNALLLGDSALYLCASSTSPGGHQPQHFGDGTRLSIL.

V gene TRBV11-2 combines with J gene TRBJ1-6, with 9 bases fitting TRBD1. Germline V CDR1 and CDR2: SGHAT, FQNNGV. There are 16 residues in the CDR3. Trimming at V came to 1 base and at J to 10 bases, leaving 8 bases not matched to a gene. The CDR3 loop reads CASSLGGQGHGSPLHF. Written as DNA, the CDR3 is TGTGCCAGCAGCTTAGGGGGACAGGGTCACGGCTCACCCCTCCACTTT.

The chain has TRBV4-3 and TRBJ1-4; possible D gene TRBD1, 5 bases. Germline V lookup: CDR1 LGHNA, CDR2 YSLEER. The germline V and J ends were trimmed by 1 base and 0 bases, with 6 bases remaining between them. The length of the CDR3 is 15 residues. CDR3 protein: CASSQGTTTNEKLFF. CDR3 sequence (DNA): TGCGCCAGCAGCCAAGGGACAACAACTAATGAAAAACTGTTTTTT.

This chain uses TRBV19 with TRBJ1-5; tentative D call: TRBD1 (5 bases). The V and J ends lost 4 bases and 1 base respectively, with 14 bases between them. Germline CDR1 and CDR2: LNHDA and SQIVND (reference sequence). This CDR3 has 16 amino acids. Here the CDR3 reads CASSTRQTESNQPQHF. The CDR3, as DNA: TGTGCCAGTAGTACCCGCCAGACAGAAAGCAATCAGCCCCAGCATTTT.

The gene calls are TRBV6-6 and TRBJ1-1; D call uncertain. The CDR3 runs 11 residues. From germline, CDR1 is MNHNY and CDR2 SVGAGI (reference sequence). The V end was cut by 7 bases, the J end by 4 bases, with 7 bases between. The CDR3 reads CASIGITEAFF. DNA of the CDR3: TGTGCCAGCATCGGTATCACTGAAGCTTTCTTT.

The chain couples TRBV28 to TRBJ1-5; D may be TRBD1 (6 bases). V was trimmed by 5 bases and J by 4 bases, leaving 12 bases between them. This CDR3 has 14 amino acids. Germline V CDR1 and CDR2: MDHEN, SYDVKM. The DNA of the CDR3 is TGTGCCAGCAGTAGAGGGGGGGGGAATCAGCCCCAGCATTTT. Amino acid sequence: CASSRGGGNQPQHF.

The V gene is TRBV5-1, the J gene TRBJ2-1; D unresolved. V was trimmed by 0 bases and J by 0 bases, leaving 7 bases between them. CDR3 length: 15 amino acids. From germline, CDR1 is SGHRS and CDR2 YFSETQ. DNA for the CDR3: TGCGCCAGCAGCTTGGTTCCAGACTCCTACAATGAGCAGTTCTTC. This codes for CASSLVPDSYNEQFF.

The chain employs TRBV4-3 and TRBJ1-4; D is ambiguous. Deletions cut 0 bases from V and 7 bases from J, with 9 bases between. Germline lookup yields CDR1 LGHNA and CDR2 YSLEER. The CDR3 has 14 amino acids. The CDR3 sequence: CASSQDLAGEKLFF. CDR3 bases: TGCGCCAGCAGCCAAGATCTTGCGGGTGAAAAACTGTTTTTT.

The chain combines TRBV9 with TRBJ2-7; 13 bases line up with TRBD2. The V gene end was trimmed by 0 bases and the J gene end by 4 bases; junction bases not matched to a gene: 7. The germline CDR1 and CDR2 sequences are SGDLS and YYNGEE. The CDR3 length is 17 residues. This CDR3 reads CASSVGARTSGSYEQYF. The CDR3 DNA is TGTGCCAGCAGCGTAGGAGCGCGGACTAGCGGGAGTTACGAGCAGTACTTC.

The rearrangement uses TRBV5-4 and TRBJ1-6; the D gene is possibly TRBD1 (5 bases). This CDR3 is 14 amino acids long. CDR1 and CDR2 (germline): SGHNT, YYREEE (reference sequence). V lost 3 bases and J lost 3, with 7 bases in between. CDR3 amino acids: CASSSGVYNSPLHF. The CDR3 DNA reads as TGTGCCAGCAGCTCGGGGGTCTATAATTCACCCCTCCACTTT.

The chain combines TRBV5-1 with TRBJ2-1, with D uncertain. In germline, CDR1 is SGHRS, CDR2 YFSETQ. There are 13 residues in the CDR3. Trimming took 4 bases from V and 4 from J, leaving 9 bases between them. The CDR3 spells CASSPPRYNEQFF. For the CDR3, the DNA is TGCGCCAGCAGCCCCCCACGGTACAATGAGCAGTTCTTC.

The chain joins TRBV4-1 to TRBJ2-5, with D possibly TRBD2 on 6 matching bases. The J call is doubtful: the DNA matches TRBJ2-7 better. The CDR3 contains 15 residues. Germline V lookup: CDR1 MGHRA, CDR2 YSYEKL. As DNA, the CDR3 is TGCGCCAGCAGCCAAGAGGAGGGTAGGAGTTACGAGCAGTACTTC. Amino acids: CASSQEEGRSYEQYF.

The V gene is TRBV5-4, the J gene TRBJ2-7; D is possibly TRBD1 (6 bases). The CDR3 has 15 amino acids. V lost 3 bases, J lost 2 bases, and 15 bases lay in between. Germline V gene data show CDR1 as SGHNT and CDR2 as YYREEE (reference sequence). This CDR3 reads CASSSSGTLAYEQYF. The CDR3 DNA sequence: TGTGCCAGCAGCTCATCCGGGACATTAGCCTACGAGCAGTACTTC.

The genes are TRBV6-5 and TRBJ1-2, with D perhaps TRBD1 (6 bases). The ends were cut back, 6 bases at V and 8 bases at J, with 19 bases in the middle. The CDR3 totals 14 residues. Germline CDR1 and CDR2: MNHEY and SVGAGI. The CDR3 coding sequence is TGTGCCAGCAGAGGGGCAAACAGGGCCGGGGGCTACACCTTC. Translated: CASRGANRAGGYTF.

The chain combines TRBV2 with TRBJ1-4; weak D call: TRBD1 (5 bases). The V gene's germline CDR1 is SNHLY and CDR2 FYNNEI. This CDR3 contains 14 residues. Trimming stripped 2 bases from V and 8 bases from J, with 12 bases between. CDR3 loop: CASSEPGGDEKLFF. The CDR3 coding sequence is TGTGCCAGCAGTGAACCCGGGGGTGACGAAAAACTGTTTTTT.

In DNA form, the CDR3 reads TGTGCCAGCAGCAGACAGCCGGGACAGGGAAACACCATATATTTT. It encodes CASSRQPGQGNTIYF. The chain joins TRBV5-5 to TRBJ1-3; TRBD1 aligns across 7 bases. V lost 4 bases, J lost 4 bases, and 8 bases stayed unmatched. Germline CDR1 SGHKS, CDR2 YYEKEE (reference sequence). The CDR3 sequence is 15 residues long.